The rows below give T cell receptor beta chains drawn from one sample of a study of T cell changes during pregnancy in multiple sclerosis. The repertoire was sequenced with immunoSEQ multiplex PCR; TCRdb's copy has only in-frame clones and lacks some. The sample comprises approximately 37,000 clones, 94% of which are singletons, and over 1.5% rests with the top ten. The input for sequencing was peripheral blood, taken in the third trimester of pregnancy. Source of these receptors: a female donor with multiple sclerosis, enrolled in a pregnancy study. CDR3s include the opening cysteine and the closing phenylalanine or tryptophan. A D gene is named only where the DNA matches it firmly. Clone size appears in some rows only: once, few, many, or a class for an expanded clone.

>TRBD1|TRBV19|.|TRBJ1-2
TGTGCCAGTAGTATAGGGACAGGGGGCCGAGGCTACACCTTC
CASSIGTGGRGYTF
>TRBD2|TRBV7-9|.|TRBJ2-1
TGTGCCAGCATCAGTCCGGGCGGGAGGCTGTACAATGAGCAGTTCTTC
CASISPGGRLYNEQFF
>TRBD1|TRBV29-1|.|TRBJ1-4
TGCAGCGTTGACCTGACAGGGCGTGGTGAAAAACTGTTTTTT
CSVDLTGRGEKLFF
>.|TRBV19|.|TRBJ1-1
TGTGCCAGTAGTATGAGGCTAATGAACACTGAAGCTTTCTTT
CASSMRLMNTEAFF
>TRBD2|TRBV6-1|.|TRBJ2-5
TGTGCCAGCGGGAGAGGACTAGCGGGGGAGACCCAGTACTTC
CASGRGLAGETQYF
>.|TRBV12-1|.|TRBJ2-5
TGTGCCAGCAGCTTCCCCAACGGGACAGGGGAAGAGACCCAGTACTTC
CASSFPNGTGEETQYF
>.|TRBV7-2|.|TRBJ2-1
TGTGCCAGCAGCGTGGGGACTTACAATGAGCAGTTCTTC
CASSVGTYNEQFF
>TRBD2|TRBV6-5|.|TRBJ2-7
TGTGCCAGCAGTTACCGGACTAGCAGTCGTATCGAGCAGTACTTC
CASSYRTSSRIEQYF
>TRBD2|TRBV29-1|.|TRBJ2-7
TGCAGCGTGGGGACTAGCGGGTCCTACGAGCAGTACTTC
CSVGTSGSYEQYF
>.|TRBV4-1|.|TRBJ1-3
TGCGCCAGCAGCCAAGTGTACACCTCTGGAAACACCATATATTTT
CASSQVYTSGNTIYF
>.|TRBV18|.|TRBJ1-2
TGTGCCAGCTCACCAGGCAGGGTCTCTTTTGGGTATGGCTACACCTTC
CASSPGRVSFGYGYTF
>TRBD1|TRBV18|.|TRBJ2-5
TGTGCCAGCTCACCCCTTGTACAGGGGACAATACAAGAGACCCAGTACTTC
CASSPLVQGTIQETQYF
>.|TRBV4-1|.|TRBJ1-1
TGCGCCAGCAGCCTGGAAAGCGGGGCGAACACTGAAGCTTTCTTT
CASSLESGANTEAFF
>.|TRBV19|.|TRBJ2-6
TGTGCCAGTAGTAGCAGGGGATCTGGGGCCAACGTCCTGACTTTC
CASSSRGSGANVLTF
>.|TRBV9|.|TRBJ2-2
TGTGCCAGCAGCTCCTACACCGGGGAGCTGTTTTTT
CASSSYTGELFF
>.|TRBV5-6|.|TRBJ1-2
TGTGCCAGCAGCGGCCTGAATTCTAACTATGGCTACACCTTC
CASSGLNSNYGYTF
>TRBD2|TRBV9|.|TRBJ2-2
TGTGCCAGCAGCGTAGGAGCGGGAGGGCCGAGCACCGGGGAGCTGTTTTTT
CASSVGAGGPSTGELFF
>TRBD1|TRBV5-5|.|TRBJ1-5
TGTGCCAGCAGCCGGTCACAGGGGGCTAGCCAGCCCCAGCATTTT
CASSRSQGASQPQHF
>TRBD1|TRBV30|few|TRBJ1-1
TGTGCCTGGATTGACAGGGGGAGCACTGAAGCTTTCTTT
CAWIDRGSTEAFF
>TRBD2|TRBV6-4|.|TRBJ2-3
TGTGCCAGCAGTACATCAGCGGGAAGCACAGATACGCAGTATTTT
CASSTSAGSTDTQYF
>TRBD2|TRBV5-1|.|TRBJ2-4
TGCGCCAGCAGCCCAACAAGCGGGACTAGCGGGAGGGGGGTCAAAAACATTCAGTACTTC
CASSPTSGTSGRGVKNIQYF
>TRBD1|TRBV7-2|.|TRBJ2-6
TGTGCCAGCAGCCGGGACAGGGAGGTAGCCAACGTCCTGACTTTC
CASSRDREVANVLTF
>TRBD2|TRBV18|.|TRBJ2-1
TGTGCCAGCTCACCTGATACGGGACTAGCGGCCAATGAGCAGTTCTTC
CASSPDTGLAANEQFF
>TRBD1|TRBV19|.|TRBJ1-1
TGTGCCAGCCGGACCGGGACAGGGCGAAGTCCTGATGAAGCTTTCTTT
CASRTGTGRSPDEAFF
>TRBD2|TRBV7-6|once|TRBJ2-3
TGTGCCAGCAGTTCAGAAGGCGGGAGGGGTTCAGATACGCAGTATTTT
CASSSEGGRGSDTQYF
>.|TRBV4-1|.|TRBJ2-3
TGCGCCAGCAGCCAAGATTCGGTGCATCTAAGCACAGATACGCAGTATTTT
CASSQDSVHLSTDTQYF
>.|TRBV11-3|once|TRBJ1-1
TGTGCCAGCAGCCGGGAACGCAACACTGAAGCTTTCTTT
CASSRERNTEAFF